This TCR beta chain was identified in a study of molecular identifiers for immune sequencing clone quantification. Germline-derived CDR1 and CDR2 are SGHRS and YFSETQ. The CDR3 sequence is 15 residues long. Trimming removed 5 bases at V and 4 bases at J, with 15 bases between. This clonotype was found many times. Each CDR3 protein gets one entry after TCRdb re-called the PCR reads with MiXCR. The sample has about half a million distinct CDR3 sequences, about a fifth seen once. The sequenced material came from naive CD8+ T cells from blood, with Jurkat cell RNA spiked in. Subset described: FACS-sorted CD8+CD4-CCR7+CD45RA+ naive T cells. The TCR was taken from a human donor in good health. Some libraries in this study had Jurkat cell RNA spiked in. This chain links TRBV5-1 with TRBJ2-2; possible D gene TRBD2, 6 bases. The CDR3 DNA reads TGCGCCAGCAGTTTTACCGGGGGAGGCACCGGGGAGCTGTTTTTT. Its translation is CASSFTGGGTGELFF. The full variable domain, in which reference TRBV5-1 and TRBJ2-2 provide the parts outside the CDR3, is KAGVTQTPRYLIKTRGQQVTLSCSPISGHRSVSWYQQTPGQGLQFLFEYFSETQRNKGNFPGRFSGRQFSNSRSEMNVSTLELGDSALYLCASSFTGGGTGELFFGEGSRLTVL.